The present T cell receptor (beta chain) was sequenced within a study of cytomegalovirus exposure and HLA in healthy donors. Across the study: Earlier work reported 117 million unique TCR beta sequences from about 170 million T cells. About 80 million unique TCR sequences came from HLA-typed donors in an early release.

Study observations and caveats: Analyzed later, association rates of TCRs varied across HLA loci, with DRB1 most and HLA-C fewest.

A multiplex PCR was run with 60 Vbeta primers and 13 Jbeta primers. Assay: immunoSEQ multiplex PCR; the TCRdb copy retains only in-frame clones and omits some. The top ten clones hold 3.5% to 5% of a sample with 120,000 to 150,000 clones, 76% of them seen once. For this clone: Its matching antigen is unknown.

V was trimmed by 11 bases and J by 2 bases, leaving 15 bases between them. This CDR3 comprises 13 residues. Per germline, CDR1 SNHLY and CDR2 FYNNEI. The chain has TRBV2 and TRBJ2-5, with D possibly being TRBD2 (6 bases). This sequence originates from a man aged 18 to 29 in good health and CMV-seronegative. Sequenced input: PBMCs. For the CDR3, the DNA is TGTGCCGGATCGACTAGACCACAAGAGACCCAGTACTTC. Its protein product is CAGSTRPQETQYF.